These T cell receptor beta chains were read from a single sample in a study of cytomegalovirus exposure and HLA in healthy donors. Sequencing was performed with immunoSEQ multiplex PCR; in TCRdb, only in-frame clones are kept and a portion is missing. Altogether about 120,000 clones are present, around 74% being singletons, with the ten largest covering around 30%. The source material was PBMCs. The source of these receptors is a man aged 55-75 years in good health and CMV-seropositive. Each CDR3 is given with its conserved first and last residue. D genes are given only for firm matches. A clone size is listed for some rows: how often the clone was seen (once, few, many), or a class if it is expanded.

CDR3nt: TGTACCAGCAGCGCGACAGGGAGCACAGATACGCAGTATTTT
CDR3aa: CTSSATGSTDTQYF
d_gene: TRBD1
abundance: .
j_gene: TRBJ2-3
v_gene: TRBV9

CDR3nt: TGTGCCAGCAGCCACAGGGATCTTGCTTTCTTT
CDR3aa: CASSHRDLAFF
d_gene: .
abundance: .
j_gene: TRBJ1-1
v_gene: TRBV27

CDR3nt: TGTGCCAGCAGTGACTCGTACTCTGGGGCCAACGTCCTGACTTTC
CDR3aa: CASSDSYSGANVLTF
d_gene: .
abundance: .
j_gene: TRBJ2-6
v_gene: TRBV6-4

CDR3nt: TGCGCCAGCAGCTCGGGACTCAGCTCCTACGAGCAGTACTTC
CDR3aa: CASSSGLSSYEQYF
d_gene: .
abundance: few
j_gene: TRBJ2-7
v_gene: TRBV5-1

CDR3nt: TGTGCCAGCAGCTTAGAGGGGGCTCAAGAAAAACTGTTTTTT
CDR3aa: CASSLEGAQEKLFF
d_gene: TRBD1
abundance: .
j_gene: TRBJ1-4
v_gene: TRBV13

CDR3nt: TGTGCCAGCAGCAAAGTTGGAGCGGGATGGGGGGAGCAGTACTTC
CDR3aa: CASSKVGAGWGEQYF
d_gene: .
abundance: once
j_gene: TRBJ2-7
v_gene: TRBV21-1

CDR3nt: TGCGCCAGCAGCCAGGACGGACTTCCCAACACCGGGGAGCTGTTTTTT
CDR3aa: CASSQDGLPNTGELFF
d_gene: .
abundance: .
j_gene: TRBJ2-2
v_gene: TRBV4-1

CDR3nt: TGCGCCAGCACCCCGGGCGGGGCTACCTACTACAATGAGCAGTTCTTC
CDR3aa: CASTPGGATYYNEQFF
d_gene: .
abundance: .
j_gene: TRBJ2-1
v_gene: TRBV5-1

CDR3nt: TGTGCCAGCAGTATTGAGACAGGGAGAAGTGAGCAGTTCTTC
CDR3aa: CASSIETGRSEQFF
d_gene: TRBD1
abundance: .
j_gene: TRBJ2-1
v_gene: TRBV2

CDR3nt: TGTGCCAGCAGTCTCTCACTCTACGAGCAGTACTTC
CDR3aa: CASSLSLYEQYF
d_gene: .
abundance: few
j_gene: TRBJ2-7
v_gene: TRBV5-4

CDR3nt: TGTGCCAGCAGTGACCTACCGGGGGAGACCCAGTACTTC
CDR3aa: CASSDLPGETQYF
d_gene: .
abundance: once
j_gene: TRBJ2-5
v_gene: TRBV6-4

CDR3nt: TGTGCCAGCAGCACCCGGACAGGGGCGGGGACTGAAGCTTTCTTT
CDR3aa: CASSTRTGAGTEAFF
d_gene: TRBD1
abundance: .
j_gene: TRBJ1-1
v_gene: TRBV11-2

CDR3nt: TGTGCCAGCAGCCGCTCCGGGGGGGCAAGGAATGAGCAGTTCTTC
CDR3aa: CASSRSGGARNEQFF
d_gene: TRBD2
abundance: once
j_gene: TRBJ2-1
v_gene: TRBV5-6

CDR3nt: TGTGCCAGTAGTAACCCTCTAGCGGGAGATGTCAATGAGCAGTTCTTC
CDR3aa: CASSNPLAGDVNEQFF
d_gene: TRBD2
abundance: .
j_gene: TRBJ2-1
v_gene: TRBV19

CDR3nt: TGCGCCAGCAGCTTTACGGAGGGCTATGGCTACACCTTC
CDR3aa: CASSFTEGYGYTF
d_gene: .
abundance: .
j_gene: TRBJ1-2
v_gene: TRBV5-1

CDR3nt: TGTGCCAGCAAGCCACCCCCGACAGCGTACGAGCAGTACTTC
CDR3aa: CASKPPPTAYEQYF
d_gene: .
abundance: .
j_gene: TRBJ2-7
v_gene: TRBV6-1

CDR3nt: TGTTCCAGCAGCTTAGGAGCGACCTTCCCCTATGGCTACACCTTC
CDR3aa: CSSSLGATFPYGYTF
d_gene: .
abundance: .
j_gene: TRBJ1-2
v_gene: TRBV7-9

CDR3nt: TGTGCCAGTAGTCTGGAGAGCTCTGGAAACACCATATATTTT
CDR3aa: CASSLESSGNTIYF
d_gene: .
abundance: .
j_gene: TRBJ1-3
v_gene: TRBV19

CDR3nt: TGTGCCAGCGCCACCACAGGGGGTAATTCACCCCTCCACTTT
CDR3aa: CASATTGGNSPLHF
d_gene: TRBD1
abundance: once
j_gene: TRBJ1-6
v_gene: TRBV28

CDR3nt: TGCGCCAGCAGCTTGGGGGAAGGGGGCACAGATACGCAGTATTTT
CDR3aa: CASSLGEGGTDTQYF
d_gene: .
abundance: .
j_gene: TRBJ2-3
v_gene: TRBV5-1

CDR3nt: TGTGCCAGCAAAGCGGGGGGGACAGATACGCAGTATTTT
CDR3aa: CASKAGGTDTQYF
d_gene: TRBD2
abundance: .
j_gene: TRBJ2-3
v_gene: TRBV9

CDR3nt: TGCGCCAGCAGCCAAGATAACACAGCCAATCAGCCCCAGCATTTT
CDR3aa: CASSQDNTANQPQHF
d_gene: .
abundance: .
j_gene: TRBJ1-5
v_gene: TRBV4-1

CDR3nt: TGCGCCAGCAGCTTGGAGGGCAGGGGGCAGGTTAATGAAAAACTGTTTTTT
CDR3aa: CASSLEGRGQVNEKLFF
d_gene: TRBD1
abundance: .
j_gene: TRBJ1-4
v_gene: TRBV5-1

CDR3nt: TGTGCCAGCAGTTTCCGACAGGGTTGGGGGTACGAGCAGTACTTC
CDR3aa: CASSFRQGWGYEQYF
d_gene: TRBD1
abundance: .
j_gene: TRBJ2-7
v_gene: TRBV27

CDR3nt: TGCGCCAGCAGCTCCTCCCCGAGCTACGAGCAGTACTTC
CDR3aa: CASSSSPSYEQYF
d_gene: .
abundance: .
j_gene: TRBJ2-7
v_gene: TRBV5-1

CDR3nt: TGTGCCAGCAGTCAAAGGGGTTCGGGGGCCAACGTCCTGACTTTC
CDR3aa: CASSQRGSGANVLTF
d_gene: .
abundance: .
j_gene: TRBJ2-6
v_gene: TRBV6-5

CDR3nt: TGTGCCAGCAGCTTACTACAGGGGAGTGGGACTGAAGCTTTCTTT
CDR3aa: CASSLLQGSGTEAFF
d_gene: TRBD1
abundance: .
j_gene: TRBJ1-1
v_gene: TRBV5-6

CDR3nt: TGTGCCAGCAGCCCCCAGGCGGGGTTATCGGGCTCCTACGAGCAGTACTTC
CDR3aa: CASSPQAGLSGSYEQYF
d_gene: .
abundance: .
j_gene: TRBJ2-7
v_gene: TRBV7-3

CDR3nt: TGCGCCAGCAGTTCTGGCAGGGCTTCGAACACCGGGGAGCTGTTTTTT
CDR3aa: CASSSGRASNTGELFF
d_gene: .
abundance: .
j_gene: TRBJ2-2
v_gene: TRBV10-1

CDR3nt: TGTGCCAGCAGTTTAACGGGACAGGGCAGTATCGAGCAGTACTTC
CDR3aa: CASSLTGQGSIEQYF
d_gene: TRBD1
abundance: .
j_gene: TRBJ2-7
v_gene: TRBV27

CDR3nt: TGTGCCAGCAGTGGTGACAGGGCGAGTGGCACTGAAGCTTTCTTT
CDR3aa: CASSGDRASGTEAFF
d_gene: TRBD1
abundance: .
j_gene: TRBJ1-1
v_gene: TRBV2

CDR3nt: TGTGCCAGCAGCCCCCTCAGGTCCTATGGCTACACCTTC
CDR3aa: CASSPLRSYGYTF
d_gene: .
abundance: .
j_gene: TRBJ1-2
v_gene: TRBV7-6

CDR3nt: TGTGCCAGCACCCTACGGGCGGGACCGACGAACACTGAAGCTTCCTTT
CDR3aa: CASTLRAGPTNTEASF
d_gene: .
abundance: .
j_gene: TRBJ1-1
v_gene: TRBV5-6

CDR3nt: TGCGCCAGCAGCTTGGCGCCACAGGGCGCTCAAGAGACCCAGTACTTC
CDR3aa: CASSLAPQGAQETQYF
d_gene: .
abundance: .
j_gene: TRBJ2-5
v_gene: TRBV5-1

CDR3nt: TGTGCCAGCAGCTTAGCGGGCCCGGGGGATACGCAGTATTTT
CDR3aa: CASSLAGPGDTQYF
d_gene: .
abundance: .
j_gene: TRBJ2-3
v_gene: TRBV7-2

CDR3nt: TGCGCCAGCAGCTTGGTGGCGGCGGCTGAGCAGTACTTC
CDR3aa: CASSLVAAAEQYF
d_gene: .
abundance: .
j_gene: TRBJ2-7
v_gene: TRBV5-1

CDR3nt: TGTGCCAGCAGCATCCGACAGTTTGGCTACACCTTC
CDR3aa: CASSIRQFGYTF
d_gene: .
abundance: .
j_gene: TRBJ1-2
v_gene: TRBV7-2

CDR3nt: TGTGCCACCAGCAGAGGAGGTTGGGGGGGCCTGGGCACAGATACGCAGTATTTT
CDR3aa: CATSRGGWGGLGTDTQYF
d_gene: .
abundance: once
j_gene: TRBJ2-3
v_gene: TRBV15

CDR3nt: TGCGCCAGCCGTACGATAGCGGGGGTCAATGAGCAGTTCTTC
CDR3aa: CASRTIAGVNEQFF
d_gene: TRBD2
abundance: few
j_gene: TRBJ2-1
v_gene: TRBV5-1

CDR3nt: TGTGCCAGCAGCCCGGGTTCTGGGGCCAACGTCCTGACTTTC
CDR3aa: CASSPGSGANVLTF
d_gene: .
abundance: .
j_gene: TRBJ2-6
v_gene: TRBV2

CDR3nt: TGTGCCAGCTCTCTGGACAGGCAGTCCAATGAGCAGTTCTTC
CDR3aa: CASSLDRQSNEQFF
d_gene: TRBD1
abundance: .
j_gene: TRBJ2-1
v_gene: TRBV18

CDR3nt: TGCGCCAGCAGTGCCGGGTCCCTGAACACTGAAGCTTTCTTT
CDR3aa: CASSAGSLNTEAFF
d_gene: .
abundance: .
j_gene: TRBJ1-1
v_gene: TRBV10-1